This T cell receptor (beta chain) emerged from a study of T cell responses to AZD1222 COVID-19 vaccine. Some clones are missing from TCRdb's copy, which holds only in-frame ones; the method was immunoSEQ multiplex PCR. The table has about 94,000 clones, 75% to 90% seen once. Trimming stripped 0 bases from V and 3 bases from J, with 14 bases between. This CDR3 comprises 16 residues. The germline gives CDR1 SGHRS, CDR2 YFSETQ. Sequenced material: peripheral blood, taken 28 days after the second AZD1222 dose. The gene calls are TRBV5-1 and TRBJ2-3; D may be TRBD1 or TRBD2 (5 bases each). This receptor was obtained from an adult who received the AZD1222 COVID-19 vaccine. CDR3: CASSLDRPEGTDTQYF. In DNA form, the CDR3 reads TGCGCCAGCAGCTTGGACCGGCCCGAGGGGACAGATACGCAGTATTTT.